Below, 5 T cell receptor beta chains from the same sample are listed, as sequenced in a study of CD8+ T cells in alopecia areata. cDNA serving as the sequencing template came from extracted, reverse transcribed RNA. TCRdb's table, derived via immunoSEQ multiplex PCR, lists solely in-frame clones and lacks some. The sample includes 100,000 to 150,000 clones, 45% to 65% of them seen just once. Here the sequenced sample was CD4+ T cells sorted from blood, taken at week 0. The receptors shown here come from a human donor with alopecia areata.

The gene calls are TRBV2 and TRBJ2-5; D perhaps matches TRBD1 (6 bases). V lost 3 bases, J lost 4 bases, and 9 bases lay in between. This CDR3 contains 13 residues. Germline V gene data show CDR1 as SNHLY and CDR2 as FYNNEI. CDR3 protein: CASSDGGRETQYF. CDR3 nucleotides: TGTGCCAGCAGTGATGGGGGCCGAGAGACCCAGTACTTC. The full variable domain, its missing parts supplied by reference TRBV2 and TRBJ2-5, is EPEVTQTPSHQVTQMGQEVILRCVPISNHLYFYWYRQILGQKVEFLVSFYNNEISEKSEIFDDQFSVERPDGSNFTLKIRSTKLEDSAMYFCASSDGGRETQYFGPGTRLLVL.

The chain has TRBV7-6 and TRBJ2-1; 11 positions match TRBD2. CDR3 length: 15 residues. Germline CDR1 reads SGHVS; CDR2 reads FNYEAQ. Losses at the gene ends were 1 base for V and 10 bases for J; bases not matched to a gene: 6. The CDR3 protein is CASSLVGTSGHEQFF. The CDR3 bases are TGTGCCAGCAGCTTAGTTGGGACTAGCGGACACGAGCAGTTCTTC.

This clone has a handful of counts. The J gene is TRBJ2-7, the V gene TRBV11-1; TRBD1 might be the D (7 bases). Germline CDR1 reads SGHAT; CDR2 reads FQDESV (reference sequence). This CDR3 contains 15 residues. V was trimmed by 5 bases and J by 4 bases, leaving 18 bases between them. The CDR3, as DNA: TGTGCCAGCAGCCCAAGACAGGGCGGGGATTACGAGCAGTACTTC. Amino acid sequence: CASSPRQGGDYEQYF.

The chain joins TRBV25-1 to TRBJ1-2, with a possible D match to TRBD1 (5 bases). The germline V gene encodes CDR1 MGHDK and CDR2 SYGVNS. The V gene lost 2 bases and the J gene lost 6 bases, with 10 bases spanning the gap. The CDR3 has 13 residues. The CDR3 loop is CASSEPGLDGYTF. DNA of the CDR3: TGTGCCAGCAGTGAACCAGGGTTGGATGGCTACACCTTC.

This clone was seen just once. This chain uses TRBV4-3 with TRBJ2-7, with D tentatively TRBD1 (5 bases). V gave up 4 bases and J gave up 0 bases, with 13 bases separating them. This CDR3 contains 15 residues. Per the germline V gene, CDR1 is LGHNA and CDR2 is YSLEER. The CDR3 loop is CASSPAQGLSYEQYF. In nucleotides, the CDR3 is TGCGCCAGCAGCCCCGCCCAGGGCCTCTCCTACGAGCAGTACTTC.